A selection of T cell receptor beta chains follows, all from one sample in a study of cytomegalovirus exposure and HLA in healthy donors. Sequenced by immunoSEQ multiplex PCR; TCRdb stores in-frame clones only, minus some. The sample has around 140,000 clones, about 74% seen once. The material sequenced was PBMCs. The receptors come from a male donor in good health and CMV-seronegative. Each CDR3 is given with its conserved first and last residue. The D gene is left open where the match is weak. Size tells how often a clone was seen (once, few, many) or the class of an expanded clone, and some rows leave it out.

clone size: -
V gene: TRBV15
D gene: TRBD1
J gene: TRBJ1-2
CDR3 DNA: TGTGCCACCAGCAGAGATAGGGGGCAAACCGGGACAGAAAGACCCTATGGCTACACCTTC
CDR3 protein: CATSRDRGQTGTERPYGYTF

clone size: -
V gene: TRBV4-1
D gene: -
J gene: TRBJ1-1
CDR3 DNA: TGCGCCAGCAGCCACGCCGGACCCCCTTTAGGGGCTGAAGCTTTCTTT
CDR3 protein: CASSHAGPPLGAEAFF

clone size: -
V gene: TRBV18
D gene: TRBD1
J gene: TRBJ2-7
CDR3 DNA: TGTGCCAGCTCACCTAGGGACAGCCCCTACGAGCAGTACTTC
CDR3 protein: CASSPRDSPYEQYF

clone size: -
V gene: TRBV28
D gene: -
J gene: TRBJ1-2
CDR3 DNA: TGTGCCAGCAGTTTAGAGTATTTTGGCTACACCTTC
CDR3 protein: CASSLEYFGYTF

clone size: -
V gene: TRBV28
D gene: TRBD1
J gene: TRBJ1-2
CDR3 DNA: TGTGCCAGCAGAGTGACAGGGCCGGAGCGCTACACCTTC
CDR3 protein: CASRVTGPERYTF

clone size: few
V gene: TRBV9
D gene: -
J gene: TRBJ2-1
CDR3 DNA: TGTGCCAGCAGCGAGCGACAGTGGGGCTACAATGAGCAGTTCTTC
CDR3 protein: CASSERQWGYNEQFF

clone size: -
V gene: TRBV7-2
D gene: TRBD2
J gene: TRBJ2-1
CDR3 DNA: TGTGCCAGCAGCTTTCTCCGGCGGACTAGCGGGAGGACTGCGGAACGGTTCTTC
CDR3 protein: CASSFLRRTSGRTAERFF

clone size: once
V gene: TRBV19
D gene: TRBD2
J gene: TRBJ2-3
CDR3 DNA: TGTGCCAGTAGTGTCACTAGCGGGAGGGGTACAGATACGCAGTATTTT
CDR3 protein: CASSVTSGRGTDTQYF

clone size: -
V gene: TRBV19
D gene: -
J gene: TRBJ1-2
CDR3 DNA: TGTGCCAGTAGTACTGTCGCCCGACAGGTCTATGGCTACACCTTC
CDR3 protein: CASSTVARQVYGYTF

clone size: -
V gene: TRBV28
D gene: -
J gene: TRBJ2-7
CDR3 DNA: TGTGCCAGCAGTTCGCCAGGGGCCGAGGACGGGCAGTACTTC
CDR3 protein: CASSSPGAEDGQYF

clone size: -
V gene: TRBV12-5
D gene: TRBD1
J gene: TRBJ2-1
CDR3 DNA: TGTGCTAGTGCCAACCTCGGGACAGGTCTCGACGAGCAGTTCTTC
CDR3 protein: CASANLGTGLDEQFF

clone size: -
V gene: TRBV28
D gene: -
J gene: TRBJ1-4
CDR3 DNA: TGTGCCAGCAGTTTTTTAGTCGGGCGGGCGGTAAATGAAAAACTGTTTTTT
CDR3 protein: CASSFLVGRAVNEKLFF

clone size: -
V gene: TRBV12-5
D gene: TRBD1
J gene: TRBJ2-7
CDR3 DNA: TGTGCTAGGCCATTTACCGGGACAGGGGTCCACGAGCAGTACTTC
CDR3 protein: CARPFTGTGVHEQYF

clone size: -
V gene: TRBV6-6
D gene: -
J gene: TRBJ1-5
CDR3 DNA: TGTGCCAGCAGTTCTCAGACAGTATATAGCAATCAGCCCCAGCATTTT
CDR3 protein: CASSSQTVYSNQPQHF

clone size: -
V gene: TRBV6-6
D gene: TRBD1
J gene: TRBJ1-5
CDR3 DNA: TGTGCCAGCAGTAGCAGGGGGCGAAAAAATCAGCCCCAGCATTTT
CDR3 protein: CASSSRGRKNQPQHF